The rows below give T cell receptor beta chains drawn from one sample of a study of blood T cells in healthy people across ages. TCRdb reprocessed the 5' RACE reads with MiXCR, giving one entry per CDR3 protein. The repertoire holds approximately 1,000,000 distinct CDR3 sequences, with roughly two fifths as singletons. The sample taken for sequencing was blood. These receptor sequences come from a man between 18 and 29 years old in good health. Both conserved end residues are part of each CDR3. A D gene is named only where the DNA matches it firmly. Not every row has a clone size; where given, it reads once, few, many or a size class.

D gene: TRBD1
J gene: TRBJ1-4
clone size: -
V gene: TRBV4-3
CDR3 DNA: TGCGCCAGCAGCCAAGTGGTGACAGGGGGAAAACTGTTTTTT
CDR3 protein: CASSQVVTGGKLFF

D gene: -
J gene: TRBJ1-2
clone size: -
V gene: TRBV7-3
CDR3 DNA: TGTGCCAGCAGCCCCTTCGAGCTTTATGGCTACACCTTC
CDR3 protein: CASSPFELYGYTF

D gene: -
J gene: TRBJ2-7
clone size: few
V gene: TRBV6-6
CDR3 DNA: TGTGCCAGCAGTTACTCACAGAGCTCCTACAATGAGCAGTACTTC
CDR3 protein: CASSYSQSSYNEQYF

D gene: TRBD1
J gene: TRBJ2-1
clone size: -
V gene: TRBV20-1
CDR3 DNA: TGCAGTGCTAGAATACAGGGGACCTACAATGAGCAGTTCTTC
CDR3 protein: CSARIQGTYNEQFF

D gene: TRBD1
J gene: TRBJ1-6
clone size: -
V gene: TRBV5-1
CDR3 DNA: TGCGCCAGCAGCACCGGACAGGTGGATAATTCACCCCTCCACTTT
CDR3 protein: CASSTGQVDNSPLHF

D gene: -
J gene: TRBJ1-2
clone size: -
V gene: TRBV9
CDR3 DNA: TGTGCCAGCAGCGTAGAAGGCCGGGCAACAGATCCTCGGGGCTACACCTTC
CDR3 protein: CASSVEGRATDPRGYTF

D gene: TRBD1
J gene: TRBJ2-7
clone size: -
V gene: TRBV20-1
CDR3 DNA: TGCAGTGCTGCCCGGGACAGCCAAGAGCGGTACTTC
CDR3 protein: CSAARDSQERYF

D gene: -
J gene: TRBJ1-2
clone size: few
V gene: TRBV7-2
CDR3 DNA: TGTGCCAGCAGCTTAGTTGCAGGGGAGGTGTATGGCTACACCTTC
CDR3 protein: CASSLVAGEVYGYTF

D gene: -
J gene: TRBJ2-7
clone size: few
V gene: TRBV7-2
CDR3 DNA: TGTGCCAGCAGCTTAGACTATCTCGGGACCAATGAGCAGTACTTC
CDR3 protein: CASSLDYLGTNEQYF

D gene: -
J gene: TRBJ2-7
clone size: -
V gene: TRBV7-9
CDR3 DNA: TGTGCCAGCAGCCCTCTGCAGGGTTCCTCCTACGAGCAGTACTTC
CDR3 protein: CASSPLQGSSYEQYF

D gene: -
J gene: TRBJ1-6
clone size: few
V gene: TRBV20-1
CDR3 DNA: TGCAGTGCTATAACCGGGACGGTTAATTCACCCCTCCACTTT
CDR3 protein: CSAITGTVNSPLHF

D gene: -
J gene: TRBJ2-5
clone size: -
V gene: TRBV20-1
CDR3 DNA: TGCAGTGCTCGACAATGGGAGACCCAGTACTTC
CDR3 protein: CSARQWETQYF

D gene: TRBD1
J gene: TRBJ1-5
clone size: -
V gene: TRBV27
CDR3 DNA: TGTGCCAGCAGTCCCGGGACAGGGTTCCCTGTGCAGCCCCAGCATTTT
CDR3 protein: CASSPGTGFPVQPQHF

D gene: TRBD1
J gene: TRBJ1-1
clone size: -
V gene: TRBV20-1
CDR3 DNA: TGCAGTGTTAGAGATAGGGGACAGGGTACCACTGAAGCTTTCTTT
CDR3 protein: CSVRDRGQGTTEAFF

D gene: TRBD1
J gene: TRBJ1-6
clone size: -
V gene: TRBV4-1
CDR3 DNA: TGCGCCAGCAGCCAAGATACAGGGGAGGATTCACCCCTCCACTTT
CDR3 protein: CASSQDTGEDSPLHF

D gene: TRBD2
J gene: TRBJ2-3
clone size: few
V gene: TRBV20-1
CDR3 DNA: TGCAGTGCTCCCGGGACTAGCGGGGGCACAGATACGCAGTATTTT
CDR3 protein: CSAPGTSGGTDTQYF

D gene: TRBD2
J gene: TRBJ2-7
clone size: -
V gene: TRBV4-3
CDR3 DNA: TGCGCCAGCAGCGCCCGATGGGGGGGGATCTACGAGCAGTACTTC
CDR3 protein: CASSARWGGIYEQYF

D gene: TRBD1
J gene: TRBJ1-4
clone size: once
V gene: TRBV20-1
CDR3 DNA: TGCAGTGCTAGATCACCGGGACAGATGGAGGGAAAACTGTTTTTT
CDR3 protein: CSARSPGQMEGKLFF

D gene: -
J gene: TRBJ2-5
clone size: few
V gene: TRBV9
CDR3 DNA: TGTGCCAGCAGCGTAGGGCCTAGCGAAGAGACCCAGTACTTC
CDR3 protein: CASSVGPSEETQYF

D gene: -
J gene: TRBJ1-2
clone size: -
V gene: TRBV12-3/TRBV12-4
CDR3 DNA: TGTGCCAGCAGCCGGACAGACGCTCTGGCGGGCTACACCTTC
CDR3 protein: CASSRTDALAGYTF

D gene: TRBD1
J gene: TRBJ2-1
clone size: once
V gene: TRBV18
CDR3 DNA: TGTGCCAGCTCACCCGGACAGGGCCTCTCCTACAATGAGCAGTTCTTC
CDR3 protein: CASSPGQGLSYNEQFF

D gene: TRBD1
J gene: TRBJ1-1
clone size: -
V gene: TRBV6-1
CDR3 DNA: TGTGCCAGCAGTTATGACAGGGGGGCCGGCACTGAAGCTTTCTTT
CDR3 protein: CASSYDRGAGTEAFF

D gene: -
J gene: TRBJ1-1
clone size: -
V gene: TRBV5-1
CDR3 DNA: TGCGCCAGCAGCTGGGCGTGGATGAACACTGAAGCTTTCTTT
CDR3 protein: CASSWAWMNTEAFF

D gene: -
J gene: TRBJ2-1
clone size: -
V gene: TRBV10-3
CDR3 DNA: TGTGCCATCAGCCCGGACCCTATTAGACCCTACAATGAGCAGTTCTTC
CDR3 protein: CAISPDPIRPYNEQFF

D gene: -
J gene: TRBJ2-3
clone size: -
V gene: TRBV12-3/TRBV12-4
CDR3 DNA: TGTGCCAGCAGCCTGACAGGAAACGTGGCAGATACGCAGTATTTT
CDR3 protein: CASSLTGNVADTQYF

D gene: -
J gene: TRBJ2-2
clone size: -
V gene: TRBV9
CDR3 DNA: TGTGCCAGCAGTGCCTATGCCGGGACCACCGGGGAGCTGTTTTTT
CDR3 protein: CASSAYAGTTGELFF

D gene: -
J gene: TRBJ2-3
clone size: -
V gene: TRBV20-1
CDR3 DNA: TGCAGTGCTGAATTAAACACAGATACGCAGTATTTT
CDR3 protein: CSAELNTDTQYF

D gene: TRBD2
J gene: TRBJ2-1
clone size: many
V gene: TRBV29-1
CDR3 DNA: TGCAGCGTTGGGGGAGGGACTAGCGGATACAATGAGCAGTTCTTC
CDR3 protein: CSVGGGTSGYNEQFF

D gene: TRBD2
J gene: TRBJ2-1
clone size: -
V gene: TRBV5-1
CDR3 DNA: TGCGCCAGCAGCTTGGGGCGGGGGAGAGGCGATGAGCAGTTCTTC
CDR3 protein: CASSLGRGRGDEQFF

D gene: TRBD2
J gene: TRBJ2-3
clone size: -
V gene: TRBV7-2
CDR3 DNA: TGTGCCAGCAGCCCCCGGACTAGCGGGGTGTTGGATACGCAGTATTTT
CDR3 protein: CASSPRTSGVLDTQYF

D gene: -
J gene: TRBJ1-1
clone size: few
V gene: TRBV6-2/TRBV6-3
CDR3 DNA: TGTGCCAGCGCTGGGGACGGCACTGAAGCTTTCTTT
CDR3 protein: CASAGDGTEAFF

D gene: -
J gene: TRBJ1-2
clone size: -
V gene: TRBV28
CDR3 DNA: TGTGCCAGCAGTTTATTGTCGGACTATGGCTACACCTTC
CDR3 protein: CASSLLSDYGYTF

D gene: -
J gene: TRBJ1-1
clone size: -
V gene: TRBV4-2
CDR3 DNA: TGTGCCAGCAGCCAATACTCGGCAGACACTGAAGCTTTCTTT
CDR3 protein: CASSQYSADTEAFF

D gene: -
J gene: TRBJ2-5
clone size: few
V gene: TRBV5-1
CDR3 DNA: TGCGCCAGCAGGGAAACAGAGACCCAGTACTTC
CDR3 protein: CASRETETQYF

D gene: -
J gene: TRBJ2-3
clone size: -
V gene: TRBV9
CDR3 DNA: TGTGCCAGTAGCGTAGGTCTTAGGACTTCGCGTACAGATACGCAGTATTTT
CDR3 protein: CASSVGLRTSRTDTQYF

D gene: -
J gene: TRBJ1-5
clone size: few
V gene: TRBV4-3
CDR3 DNA: TGCGCCAGCAGCCAAGATGCTACAGTAGATCAGCCCCAGCATTTT
CDR3 protein: CASSQDATVDQPQHF

D gene: -
J gene: TRBJ2-3
clone size: few
V gene: TRBV5-5
CDR3 DNA: TGTGCCAGCAGCTTGCATGGGGGGCGAGGCACAGATACGCAGTATTTT
CDR3 protein: CASSLHGGRGTDTQYF

D gene: -
J gene: TRBJ2-3
clone size: few
V gene: TRBV18
CDR3 DNA: TGTGCCAGCTCACCATCCCCGGGCACAGATACGCAGTATTTT
CDR3 protein: CASSPSPGTDTQYF

D gene: TRBD1
J gene: TRBJ1-2
clone size: few
V gene: TRBV9
CDR3 DNA: TGTGCCAGCAGCGTACGGAAAACAGGGGGCGTAAAGTATGGCTACACCTTC
CDR3 protein: CASSVRKTGGVKYGYTF

D gene: -
J gene: TRBJ2-3
clone size: few
V gene: TRBV5-1
CDR3 DNA: TGCGCCAGCCTGAGGGGTAGGGATAGCACAGATACGCAGTATTTT
CDR3 protein: CASLRGRDSTDTQYF

D gene: -
J gene: TRBJ1-6
clone size: -
V gene: TRBV6-5
CDR3 DNA: TGTGCCAGCAACACACAGGGTGTAGATTCACCCCTCCACTTT
CDR3 protein: CASNTQGVDSPLHF

D gene: -
J gene: TRBJ1-1
clone size: -
V gene: TRBV20-1
CDR3 DNA: TGCAGTGCTAGGATTCCGGGACATCAAGCTTTCTTT
CDR3 protein: CSARIPGHQAFF

D gene: -
J gene: TRBJ2-5
clone size: few
V gene: TRBV10-3
CDR3 DNA: TGTGCCATCAGTGAGTCAGGGCGGGGTATGGAGACCCAGTACTTC
CDR3 protein: CAISESGRGMETQYF

D gene: -
J gene: TRBJ1-2
clone size: -
V gene: TRBV6-2/TRBV6-3
CDR3 DNA: TGTGCCAGCAGTTACGAAGTGAACTATGGCTACACCTTC
CDR3 protein: CASSYEVNYGYTF

D gene: -
J gene: TRBJ1-5
clone size: -
V gene: TRBV6-1
CDR3 DNA: TGTGCCAGCAGGTTAGGGAAGGAGGGTCAGCCCCAGCATTTT
CDR3 protein: CASRLGKEGQPQHF

D gene: -
J gene: TRBJ2-7
clone size: once
V gene: TRBV7-9
CDR3 DNA: TGTGCCAGCAGCTTAGCAGCCGGCAAGGAGAGAGCCTACGAGCAGTACTTC
CDR3 protein: CASSLAAGKERAYEQYF

D gene: -
J gene: TRBJ2-1
clone size: -
V gene: TRBV6-5
CDR3 DNA: TGTGCCAGCAGTTACTCGAACAGCGCGAATGAGCAGTTCTTC
CDR3 protein: CASSYSNSANEQFF

D gene: -
J gene: TRBJ1-5
clone size: few
V gene: TRBV2
CDR3 DNA: TGTGCCAGCAGTGAGACGGCGGATAGCAATCAGCCCCAGCATTTT
CDR3 protein: CASSETADSNQPQHF

D gene: TRBD1
J gene: TRBJ1-2
clone size: few
V gene: TRBV20-1
CDR3 DNA: TGCAGTGCTAGAGGGCAGGGGGGCCTTTATGGCTACACCTTC
CDR3 protein: CSARGQGGLYGYTF

D gene: -
J gene: TRBJ2-3
clone size: -
V gene: TRBV12-3/TRBV12-4
CDR3 DNA: TGTGCCAGCAGTTGGCCCAGGCACAGCACAGATACGCAGTATTTT
CDR3 protein: CASSWPRHSTDTQYF

D gene: -
J gene: TRBJ2-1
clone size: once
V gene: TRBV4-3
CDR3 DNA: TGCGCCAGCAGCCAGGAGGGGCAAGAGACCCAGTTCTTC
CDR3 protein: CASSQEGQETQFF